These 20 T cell receptor beta chains were sequenced from one sample in a study of blood T cell repertoires in COVID-19 (dated by TCRdb to 2020 to 2022). Library construction relied on the immunoSEQ multiplex PCR assay. TCRdb limited this immuneACCESS table to in-frame rearrangements with V and J called. A share of clones is missing; checked studies link under half to unresolved V genes, and the rest is unexplained. The sample table shows under 250,000 clones, and around 90% are seen once. The top ten hold about 0.79% of the sample. What was sequenced was peripheral blood. These receptors were taken from a man younger than 45 with COVID-19, enrolled during active disease.

This chain links TRBV11-2 with TRBJ2-5; TRBD1 matches 7 bases. CDR3 length: 15 amino acids. Germline V gene sequence: CDR1 SGHAT, CDR2 FQNNGV. J lost 5 bases, V lost 4 bases, and 10 bases had no gene match. The DNA for the CDR3 is TGTGCCAGCAGCTCTATTAAGACAGGGCTGGAGACCCAGTACTTC. Its translation is CASSSIKTGLETQYF.

This rearrangement joins TRBV14 to TRBJ2-5, with D perhaps matching TRBD2 (5 bases). Germline V gives CDR1 SGHDN, CDR2 FVKESK. V gave up 3 bases and J gave up 3 bases, with 11 bases separating them. The length of the CDR3 is 14 residues. In nucleotides, the CDR3 is TGTGCCAGCAGCCAGATAACTAGAAAAGAGACCCAGTACTTC. Translation gives CASSQITRKETQYF.

This chain joins TRBV3-1 (or the pseudogene TRBV3-2) and TRBJ1-5; perhaps TRBD1 as D (5 bases). CDR3 length: 14 residues. Trimming left V 5 bases short and J 2 bases short, with 10 bases between. Germline CDR1 reads LGHDT; CDR2 reads YNNKEL (reference sequence). The CDR3 sequence: CASSSGFRNQPQHF. CDR3 DNA sequence: TGTGCCAGCAGCTCAGGGTTTCGCAATCAGCCCCAGCATTTT.

This sequence joins TRBV11-2 and TRBJ2-5, with 12 nucleotides matching TRBD2. CDR1 and CDR2 (germline): SGHAT, FQNNGV. The CDR3 covers 16 residues. V shed 5 bases and J 2 bases; nucleotides not matched to a gene: 6. CDR3 residues: CASSTRTSGKQETQYF. CDR3 nucleotides: TGTGCCAGCAGCACCCGGACTAGCGGGAAACAAGAGACCCAGTACTTC.

This chain connects TRBV9 to TRBJ2-7, with 9 bases lining up with TRBD2. The CDR3 covers 15 residues. CDR1 and CDR2 from the germline V gene are SGDLS and YYNGEE. With 1 base clipped from V and 2 bases from J, the junction kept 4 bases outside the gene matches. The CDR3 loop is CASSVSGGSPYEQYF. For the CDR3, the DNA is TGTGCCAGCAGCGTAAGCGGGGGGTCCCCCTACGAGCAGTACTTC.

This clone appeared a single time. The chain recombines TRBV3-1 (or the pseudogene TRBV3-2) with TRBJ1-1; no definite D call. Between the trimmed V and J ends, which lost 3 bases and 1 base, there was a span of 9 bases. Germline CDR1 reads LGHDT; CDR2 reads YNNKEL (reference sequence). The CDR3 is 14 amino acids. The CDR3 DNA sequence: TGTGCCAGCAGCCAGACTTACACGAACACTGAAGCTTTCTTT. Its translation: CASSQTYTNTEAFF.

The chain uses TRBV10-3 and TRBJ2-1, with 8 bases fitting TRBD1. CDR3 length: 15 residues. Looked up from germline, CDR1 is ENHRY and CDR2 is SYGVKD. Trimming took 6 bases from V and 2 from J; bases not matched to a gene: 6. The CDR3 DNA follows: TGTGCCATCAGAGGGGGACAGGCAACCTACAATGAGCAGTTCTTC. Translating it yields CAIRGGQATYNEQFF.

This clone appeared a single time. The rearrangement uses TRBV5-1 and TRBJ2-1, with a weak D call TRBD2 (6 bases). Germline lookup yields CDR1 SGHRS and CDR2 YFSETQ. CDR3 length: 15 residues. Between the trimmed V and J ends, which lost 0 bases and 5 bases, there was a span of 12 bases. The CDR3 nucleotides read TGCGCCAGCAGCTTGGCGCAGACTAGTAACAATGAGCAGTTCTTC. This sequence encodes CASSLAQTSNNEQFF.

This chain connects TRBV6-1 to TRBJ1-5, with 7 bases fitting TRBD1. The CDR3 covers 18 residues. Germline V gene data show CDR1 as MNHNS and CDR2 as SASEGT. Unmatched junction bases numbered 13, after V lost 1 base and J lost 4 bases. Here the CDR3 DNA reads TGTGCCAGCAGTGAAGGAGACAGGGACCTTGGGATTAATCAGCCCCAGCATTTT. This sequence encodes CASSEGDRDLGINQPQHF.

This chain joins TRBV5-1 and TRBJ2-5; D might be TRBD1 (6 bases). CDR1 is SGHRS, CDR2 YFSETQ, per germline. Trimming left V 4 bases short and J 2 bases short, with 12 bases between. The CDR3 is made up of 14 amino acids. CDR3 sequence: CASSTGQNQETQYF. The CDR3 DNA reads as TGCGCCAGCAGCACAGGACAGAATCAAGAGACCCAGTACTTC.

The chain carries TRBV27 and TRBJ2-7; 9 positions agree with TRBD1. Germline lookup yields CDR1 MNHEY and CDR2 SMNVEV (reference sequence). CDR3 size: 13 residues. The junction had 4 bases not matched to a gene; V was cut back by 5 bases and J by 5 bases. The CDR3 here is CASSMDRGHEQYF. CDR3 in DNA: TGTGCCAGCAGTATGGACAGGGGCCACGAGCAGTACTTC.

The chain joins TRBV12-5 to TRBJ1-5; 9 bases match TRBD1. The CDR3 extends over 16 amino acids. The germline gives CDR1 LGHNT, CDR2 FRNRAP. V trimming: 5 bases; J trimming: 0 bases; junction bases outside the gene matches: 5. The CDR3 nucleotides read TGTGCTAGTGGTACACGGACAGGGGATAGCAATCAGCCCCAGCATTTT. Its translation: CASGTRTGDSNQPQHF.

The CDR3 coding sequence is TGCGCCAGCAGCTTGTCCCCTAGCGGGGGGGGACGCTACGAGCAGTACTTC. Its protein product is CASSLSPSGGGRYEQYF. The chain employs TRBV5-1 and TRBJ2-7; 12 bases agree with TRBD2. The CDR3 is 17 residues long. V shed 1 base, J shed 3 bases, and the junction held 8 bases outside the gene matches. From germline, CDR1 is SGHRS and CDR2 YFSETQ.

V is TRBV3-1 (or the pseudogene TRBV3-2) and J is TRBJ1-4, with D possibly TRBD1 on 6 matching bases. V was pared by 5 bases and J by 5 bases, with 18 bases between. The CDR3 has 16 amino acids. Per germline, CDR1 LGHDT and CDR2 YNNKEL (reference sequence). Here the CDR3 DNA reads TGTGCCAGCAGCAACCGGTTACAGGGTCGCAATGAAAAACTGTTTTTT. This sequence encodes CASSNRLQGRNEKLFF.

The rearrangement uses TRBV19 and TRBJ1-6; the match to TRBD1 covers 8 bases. CDR1 is LNHDA, CDR2 SQIVND, per germline (reference sequence). V lost 4 bases, J lost 7 bases, and 6 bases stayed unmatched. This CDR3 is built from 15 residues. The chain's CDR3 is CASSTSTGGNSPLHF. The CDR3 coding sequence is TGTGCCAGTAGTACAAGTACAGGGGGAAATTCACCCCTCCACTTT.

The chain recombines TRBV6-5 with TRBJ1-2; D is ambiguous. Trimming pared 8 bases from V and 5 bases from J, leaving 18 bases between. Germline V gene sequence: CDR1 MNHEY, CDR2 SVGAGI. This CDR3 has 14 amino acids. The CDR3 here is CASGHDGEIYGYTF. The DNA for the CDR3 is TGTGCCAGCGGGCACGACGGGGAAATATATGGCTACACCTTC.

The chain carries TRBV5-1 and TRBJ2-7; D might be TRBD1 (5 bases). Per germline, CDR1 SGHRS and CDR2 YFSETQ. The CDR3 sequence is 15 residues long. The V gene lost 3 bases and the J gene lost 2 bases, with 15 bases spanning the gap. The CDR3 nucleotides read TGCGCCAGCAGCTACACCAGGGCTGAGCCCTACGAGCAGTACTTC. Translation: CASSYTRAEPYEQYF. The whole variable domain, filled in from reference TRBV5-1 and TRBJ2-7, reads KAGVTQTPRYLIKTRGQQVTLSCSPISGHRSVSWYQQTPGQGLQFLFEYFSETQRNKGNFPGRFSGRQFSNSRSEMNVSTLELGDSALYLCASSYTRAEPYEQYFGPGTRLTVT.

The chain is built from TRBV18 and TRBJ1-2; D remains unclear. Germline V gene lookup returns CDR1 KGHSH and CDR2 LQKENI. CDR3 size: 13 residues. Trimming pared 3 bases from V and 8 bases from J, leaving 13 bases between. CDR3 region: CASSPGLGEGYTF. CDR3 nucleotides: TGTGCCAGCTCACCGGGCCTGGGAGAGGGCTACACCTTC.

The chain couples TRBV7-3 to TRBJ2-1, with 9 bases that match TRBD1. The CDR3 sequence is 15 residues long. CDR1 is SGHTA and CDR2 is FQGTGA in the germline V gene. The junction had 7 bases not matched to a gene; V was cut back by 5 bases and J by 5 bases. The CDR3 DNA reads as TGTGCCAGCAGCGGGGACAGGGTAGGGGACAATGAGCAGTTCTTC. Translated: CASSGDRVGDNEQFF.

The chain couples TRBV6-4 to TRBJ2-1; perhaps TRBD1 as D (6 bases). The CDR3 runs 15 residues. The germline gives CDR1 MRHNA, CDR2 SNTAGT. V lost 1 base and J lost 5, with 12 bases in between. The CDR3 loop reads CASSDLGAPNNEQFF. As DNA, the CDR3 is TGTGCCAGCAGTGACTTGGGGGCGCCCAACAATGAGCAGTTCTTC.